Presented here are 30 T cell receptor beta chains from one specimen sequenced in a study of Ad26.COV2.S vaccination and SARS-CoV-2 variants. Documented treatment: some 19 received Ad26.COV2.S at low or high dose, single or two shots; 5 received placebo; per-sample allocation not given. Samples analyzed were those drawn on day 63 after the first vaccine or placebo injection. Sequenced by immunoSEQ multiplex PCR; TCRdb stores in-frame clones only, minus some. The repertoire consists of a few hundred thousand clones, with around 87% occurring once and the leading ten covering around 3.5%. Sample: peripheral blood, taken in a trial of Ad26.COV2.S vaccine versus placebo. The receptors were sampled from a person between 18 and 59 years old who received the Ad26.COV2.S COVID-19 vaccine or a placebo.

The chain employs TRBV5-1 and TRBJ1-5, with unresolved D. The V end was cut by 1 base, the J end by 0 bases, with 8 bases between. CDR3 length equals 15 residues. From germline, CDR1 is SGHRS and CDR2 YFSETQ. The CDR3 protein is CASSLFGDSNQPQHF. The CDR3 DNA follows: TGCGCCAGCAGCTTGTTTGGGGATAGCAATCAGCCCCAGCATTTT. Variable domain in full (rest from reference TRBV5-1 and TRBJ1-5): KAGVTQTPRYLIKTRGQQVTLSCSPISGHRSVSWYQQTPGQGLQFLFEYFSETQRNKGNFPGRFSGRQFSNSRSEMNVSTLELGDSALYLCASSLFGDSNQPQHFGDGTRLSIL.

This clone was seen a single time. CDR3 protein: CASSPAPGVGEQYF. The CDR3 region has the DNA TGCGCCAGCAGCCCCGCGCCAGGGGTTGGCGAGCAGTACTTC. The chain has TRBV4-1 and TRBJ2-7; D may be TRBD1 (6 bases). The CDR3 totals 14 residues. Per germline, CDR1 MGHRA and CDR2 YSYEKL. With 4 bases removed from V and 6 bases from J, the gap between germline ends came to 16 bases.

V and J are TRBV9 and TRBJ1-2; D perhaps matches TRBD1 (6 bases). Germline V CDR1 and CDR2: SGDLS, YYNGEE. This CDR3 comprises 14 residues. Trimming pared 0 bases from V and 7 bases from J, leaving 13 bases between. The CDR3 DNA sequence: TGTGCCAGCAGCGTAGATCCAGGGGAATCTGGCTACACCTTC. Translated, it gives CASSVDPGESGYTF.

This chain joins TRBV10-3 and TRBJ1-5; unclear D gene. This CDR3 is built from 16 residues. Trimming removed 5 bases from V and 0 bases from J, with 14 bases in between. Germline assignment: CDR1 ENHRY and CDR2 SYGVKD. CDR3 protein: CAISPGGINSNQPQHF. For the CDR3, the DNA is TGTGCCATCAGTCCCGGCGGGATTAATAGCAATCAGCCCCAGCATTTT.

The table lists this clone with a count of one. CDR3 protein: CASSPPNGGFTDTQYF. In nucleotides, the CDR3 is TGTGCCAGCTCACCCCCTAACGGGGGCTTCACAGATACGCAGTATTTT. This chain uses TRBV18 with TRBJ2-3; D tentatively fits TRBD1 or TRBD2 (6 bases each). Germline CDR1 and CDR2: KGHSH and LQKENI. Trimming pared 3 bases from V and 2 bases from J, leaving 15 bases between. The CDR3 has 16 amino acids.

The chain combines TRBV6-5 with TRBJ1-1; D unresolved. The CDR3 sequence is 15 residues long. Trimming took 7 bases from V and 4 from J, leaving 19 bases between them. The germline gives CDR1 MNHEY, CDR2 SVGAGI. DNA of the CDR3: TGTGCCAGCAAGGCCACGATAGTAGCGAGCACTGAAGCTTTCTTT. Amino acids: CASKATIVASTEAFF.

The chain links TRBV12-3 or TRBV12-4 to TRBJ1-5; no reliable D call. This CDR3 comprises 13 residues. V dropped 6 bases and J dropped 6 bases, with 12 bases sitting between them. The CDR3 is CASRPGPSQPQHF. CDR3 DNA: TGTGCCAGCAGACCAGGTCCTAGTCAGCCCCAGCATTTT.

The V and J genes are TRBV13 and TRBJ2-7, with TRBD2 as a possible D gene (6 bases). CDR1 is PRHDT, CDR2 FYEKMQ, per germline (reference sequence). The V end lost 5 bases, the J end lost 3 bases, and 17 bases lay between the germline ends. There are 15 residues in the CDR3. The CDR3 coding sequence is TGTGCCAGCAGCGAAGGACGGGACTTATACTACGAGCAGTACTTC. This sequence encodes CASSEGRDLYYEQYF.

V and J are TRBV19 and TRBJ1-5; D perhaps matches TRBD1 (6 bases). Per germline, CDR1 LNHDA and CDR2 SQIVND (reference sequence). V was shortened by 10 bases and J by 4 bases, with 14 bases between the two germline ends. The CDR3 totals 13 residues. In DNA form, the CDR3 reads TGTGCCACTAGGGGGGTCCGGAATCAGCCCCAGCATTTT. Translation: CATRGVRNQPQHF. The entire variable domain, with the rest obtained from reference TRBV19 and TRBJ1-5, is as follows: DGGITQSPKYLFRKEGQNVTLSCEQNLNHDAMYWYRQDPGQGLRLIYYSQIVNDFQKGDIAEGYSVSREKKESFPLTVTSAQKNPTAFYLCATRGVRNQPQHFGDGTRLSIL.

V usage is TRBV6-5 and J usage is TRBJ1-1; D not resolved. The CDR3 contains 13 residues. V lost 7 bases and J 1 base, leaving 10 bases between the germline ends. Germline V gives CDR1 MNHEY, CDR2 SVGAGI. CDR3 region: CASTLDGNTEAFF. CDR3 bases: TGTGCCAGCACCCTGGACGGGAACACTGAAGCTTTCTTT.

The rearrangement links TRBV3-1 (or the pseudogene TRBV3-2) to TRBJ2-2; perhaps D is TRBD1 or TRBD2 (5 bases each). Looked up from germline, CDR1 is LGHDT and CDR2 is YNNKEL (reference sequence). This CDR3 is built from 16 residues. V lost 1 base and J lost 4, with 13 bases in between. The CDR3 DNA reads as TGTGCCAGCAGCCAAGGCTGGGGCCGGGGCACCGGGGAGCTGTTTTTT. It is translated as CASSQGWGRGTGELFF.

The chain carries TRBV6-4 and TRBJ2-7; 12 positions agree with TRBD2. This CDR3 spans 16 amino acids. The junction had 6 bases not matched to a gene; V was cut back by 2 bases and J by 4 bases. The germline gives CDR1 MRHNA, CDR2 SNTAGT. CDR3 sequence (DNA): TGTGCCAGCAGTGACCCCGGGACTAGCGGGTTTTACGAGCAGTACTTC. Its translation: CASSDPGTSGFYEQYF.

The chain links TRBV30 to TRBJ1-2; no reliable D call. The ends were cut back, 3 bases at V and 2 bases at J, with 10 bases in the middle. The CDR3 spans 13 residues. CDR1 is GTSNPN and CDR2 is SVGIG in the germline V gene (reference sequence). CDR3 DNA sequence: TGTGCCTGGAGCAGTACTTTGAACTATGGCTACACCTTC. Translation gives CAWSSTLNYGYTF.

The rearrangement joins TRBV12-3 or TRBV12-4 to TRBJ2-3; no clear D gene. V gave up 6 bases and J gave up 2 bases, with 9 bases separating them. The CDR3 extends over 13 amino acids. The CDR3 bases are TGTGCCAGCAGCTGGATGGTCACAGATACGCAGTATTTT. Amino acid sequence: CASSWMVTDTQYF.

V gene TRBV5-6 combines with J gene TRBJ1-1, with TRBD1 matching 9 bases. J was trimmed by 7 bases and V by 0 bases; bases with no gene match: 4. Germline loops: CDR1 SGHDT, CDR2 YYEEEE. The CDR3 spans 14 residues. The CDR3 reads CASSLGDRAIEAFF. The CDR3 DNA follows: TGTGCCAGCAGCTTGGGGGACAGGGCAATTGAAGCTTTCTTT.

CDR3 sequence: CASSLAPNTEAFF. The CDR3 DNA reads TGTGCCAGCAGCTTAGCCCCGAACACTGAAGCTTTCTTT. The V gene is TRBV7-9, the J gene TRBJ1-1; unclear D gene. Germline CDR1 reads SEHNR; CDR2 reads FQNEAQ (reference sequence). The V end was cut by 0 bases, the J end by 1 base, with 3 bases between. CDR3 size: 13 residues.

The rearrangement links TRBV12-3 or TRBV12-4 to TRBJ2-3, with D possibly being TRBD2 (6 bases). The CDR3 consists of 13 residues. V lost 6 bases and J lost 2, with 9 bases in between. This CDR3 reads CASSGGITDTQYF. The CDR3 DNA follows: TGTGCCAGCAGCGGGGGAATCACAGATACGCAGTATTTT.

This sequence joins TRBV11-2 and TRBJ2-3, with D possibly TRBD2 on 5 matching bases. CDR3 size: 15 residues. Germline lookup yields CDR1 SGHAT and CDR2 FQNNGV. V lost 1 base and J lost 0, with 8 bases in between. The CDR3 DNA is TGTGCCAGCAGCTTAGTGGGGAGTAGCACAGATACGCAGTATTTT. Translated: CASSLVGSSTDTQYF.

This sequence joins TRBV7-2 and TRBJ2-1; 9 positions agree with TRBD2. CDR1 is SGHTA and CDR2 is FQGNSA in the germline V gene. Trimming cost V 3 bases and J 6 bases; bases outside gene matches: 12. This CDR3 has 17 residues. The CDR3 is CASSFRWETSGTNEQFF. The CDR3 bases are TGTGCCAGCAGCTTCAGGTGGGAGACTAGCGGCACCAATGAGCAGTTCTTC.

The V gene is TRBV30, the J gene TRBJ1-1; D is ambiguous. Germline assignment: CDR1 GTSNPN and CDR2 SVGIG (reference sequence). The V and J ends lost 1 base and 1 base respectively, with 10 bases between them. The CDR3 is made up of 14 amino acids. CDR3: CAWSASTWNTEAFF. The CDR3 DNA is TGTGCCTGGAGTGCCTCGACCTGGAACACTGAAGCTTTCTTT.

The chain couples TRBV4-1 to TRBJ1-4; possible D gene TRBD1, 5 bases. This CDR3 comprises 19 residues. Trimming pared 0 bases from V and 6 bases from J, leaving 23 bases between. Per the germline V gene, CDR1 is MGHRA and CDR2 is YSYEKL. CDR3: CASSQERLGKLGADEKLFF. CDR3 coding DNA: TGCGCCAGCAGCCAAGAAAGGCTTGGGAAGCTCGGGGCTGATGAAAAACTGTTTTTT.

The chain links TRBV7-6 to TRBJ2-5; TRBD1 might be the D (5 bases). Trimming shortened V by 2 bases and J by 2 bases, and 18 bases separated the two germline ends. The CDR3 contains 17 residues. Germline CDR1 reads SGHVS; CDR2 reads FNYEAQ. CDR3 in DNA: TGTGCCAGCAGCTTAAAAGGTAGACGACAGCTACAAGAGACCCAGTACTTC. It codes for CASSLKGRRQLQETQYF.

The rearrangement links TRBV10-1 to TRBJ1-1; no clear D gene. The CDR3 spans 14 residues. Trimming removed 4 bases from V and 5 bases from J, with 14 bases in between. Germline loops: CDR1 WNHNN, CDR2 SYGVQD (reference sequence). CDR3 loop: CASSVGVIGTEAFF. CDR3 nucleotide sequence: TGCGCCAGCAGTGTTGGGGTAATTGGGACTGAAGCTTTCTTT.

The CDR3, as DNA: TGCAGCGTTGGAGGGGTGGGGGGTGAAAAACTGTTTTTT. Amino acid sequence: CSVGGVGGEKLFF. The chain is built from TRBV29-1 and TRBJ1-4; the D gene is possibly TRBD1 (5 bases). In germline, CDR1 is SQVTM, CDR2 ANQGSEA. V was shortened by 4 bases and J by 7 bases, with 13 bases between the two germline ends. The CDR3 spans 13 residues.

V and J are TRBV4-3 and TRBJ1-4; 8 bases agree with TRBD1. This CDR3 has 14 residues. CDR1 is LGHNA and CDR2 is YSLEER in the germline V gene. The V and J ends lost 4 bases and 4 bases, in that order; junction bases with no gene match: 2. The CDR3 loop is CASSRDRLNEKLFF. CDR3 coding DNA: TGCGCCAGCAGCCGGGACAGGCTTAATGAAAAACTGTTTTTT.

This clone was found once. The V call is TRBV20-1, the J call TRBJ2-3; the D gene is possibly TRBD1 (6 bases). The CDR3 contains 11 residues. Trimming took 6 bases from V and 4 from J, leaving 8 bases between them. The germline V gene encodes CDR1 DFQATT and CDR2 SNEGSKA (reference sequence). The CDR3 DNA is TGCAGTGCCGGGACACCAGATACGCAGTATTTT. Its protein is CSAGTPDTQYF.

The chain couples TRBV7-9 to TRBJ1-2; D remains unclear. This CDR3 contains 14 residues. Deletions cut 5 bases from V and 5 bases from J, with 15 bases between. The germline gives CDR1 SEHNR, CDR2 FQNEAQ (reference sequence). CDR3 bases: TGTGCCAGCAGCCCCCATTCGAGTGTTTATGGCTACACCTTC. It is translated as CASSPHSSVYGYTF.

The CDR3 bases are TGTGCCAGCAGCGCTAAACCCCAGGGCAACGAGCAGTACTTC. Amino acids: CASSAKPQGNEQYF. The V call is TRBV6-5, the J call TRBJ2-7, with D possibly being TRBD1 (5 bases). This CDR3 is 14 amino acids long. Trimming cost V 6 bases and J 5 bases, with 17 bases left between them. The germline V gene encodes CDR1 MNHEY and CDR2 SVGAGI.

The rearrangement joins TRBV19 to TRBJ2-5; 7 bases agree with TRBD2. V lost 6 bases to trimming and J lost 2 bases; unmatched junction nucleotides: 9. From germline, CDR1 is LNHDA and CDR2 SQIVND (reference sequence). CDR3 size: 15 residues. The CDR3 DNA sequence: TGTGCCAGTAGCCACCGGACTAGGCCGCAAGAGACCCAGTACTTC. Translating gives CASSHRTRPQETQYF. Supplemented by reference TRBV19 and TRBJ2-5, the full variable domain reads DGGITQSPKYLFRKEGQNVTLSCEQNLNHDAMYWYRQDPGQGLRLIYYSQIVNDFQKGDIAEGYSVSREKKESFPLTVTSAQKNPTAFYLCASSHRTRPQETQYFGPGTRLLVL.

The chain is built from TRBV30 and TRBJ2-3; D uncertain. The CDR3 covers 12 residues. Deletions cut 4 bases from V and 0 bases from J, with 5 bases between. CDR1 is GTSNPN and CDR2 is SVGIG in the germline V gene (reference sequence). CDR3: CAWTQSTDTQYF. CDR3 nucleotides: TGTGCCTGGACCCAGAGCACAGATACGCAGTATTTT.